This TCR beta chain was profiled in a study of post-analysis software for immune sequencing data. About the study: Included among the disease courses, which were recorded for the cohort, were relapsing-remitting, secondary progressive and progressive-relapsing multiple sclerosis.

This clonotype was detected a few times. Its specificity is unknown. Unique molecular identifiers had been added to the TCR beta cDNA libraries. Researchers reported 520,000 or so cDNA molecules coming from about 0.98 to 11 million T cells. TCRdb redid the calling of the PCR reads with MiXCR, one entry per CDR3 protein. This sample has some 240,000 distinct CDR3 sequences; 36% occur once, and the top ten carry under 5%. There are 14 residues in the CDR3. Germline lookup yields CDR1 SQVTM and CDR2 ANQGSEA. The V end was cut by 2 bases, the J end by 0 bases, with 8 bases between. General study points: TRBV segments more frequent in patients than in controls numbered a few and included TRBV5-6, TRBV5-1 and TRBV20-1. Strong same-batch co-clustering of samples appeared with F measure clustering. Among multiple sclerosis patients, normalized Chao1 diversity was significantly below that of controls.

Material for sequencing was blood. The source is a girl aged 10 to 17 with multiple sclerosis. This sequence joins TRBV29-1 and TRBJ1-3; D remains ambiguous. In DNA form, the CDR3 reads TGCAGCGTTGAAAACGTGAACTCTGGAAACACCATATATTTT. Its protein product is CSVENVNSGNTIYF.